One sample yielded the 2 T cell receptor beta chains listed below, sequenced in a study of cytomegalovirus exposure and HLA in healthy donors. This table comes from immunoSEQ multiplex PCR, and its TCRdb copy is limited to in-frame clones, with some not included. The sample contains about 250,000 clones, about 90% of which appear only once. Specimen: PBMCs. The receptors stem from a man younger than 30 in good health and CMV-seropositive.

The rearrangement uses TRBV2 and TRBJ2-5; possible D gene TRBD1, 6 bases. With 4 bases removed from V and 5 bases from J, the gap between germline ends came to 14 bases. The CDR3 sequence is 14 residues long. The V gene's germline CDR1 is SNHLY and CDR2 FYNNEI. The CDR3 is CASSALQGGETQYF. Written as DNA, the CDR3 is TGTGCCAGCAGTGCCTTACAGGGTGGGGAGACCCAGTACTTC.

The CDR3 DNA sequence: TGTGCCAGCAGTTTTAACAGGGGATGGGAGCAGTTCTTC. Residues: CASSFNRGWEQFF. The V gene is TRBV28, the J gene TRBJ2-1; 7 bases are a match to TRBD1. This CDR3 spans 13 amino acids. CDR1 is MDHEN, CDR2 SYDVKM, per germline. The V segment lost 3 bases and the J segment 10 bases; nucleotides outside the gene matches: 6. The variable domain in full, completed from reference TRBV28 and TRBJ2-1, reads DVKVTQSSRYLVKRTGEKVFLECVQDMDHENMFWYRQDPGLGLRLIYFSYDVKMKEKGDIPEGYSVSREKKERFSLILESASTNQTSMYLCASSFNRGWEQFFGPGTRLTVL.